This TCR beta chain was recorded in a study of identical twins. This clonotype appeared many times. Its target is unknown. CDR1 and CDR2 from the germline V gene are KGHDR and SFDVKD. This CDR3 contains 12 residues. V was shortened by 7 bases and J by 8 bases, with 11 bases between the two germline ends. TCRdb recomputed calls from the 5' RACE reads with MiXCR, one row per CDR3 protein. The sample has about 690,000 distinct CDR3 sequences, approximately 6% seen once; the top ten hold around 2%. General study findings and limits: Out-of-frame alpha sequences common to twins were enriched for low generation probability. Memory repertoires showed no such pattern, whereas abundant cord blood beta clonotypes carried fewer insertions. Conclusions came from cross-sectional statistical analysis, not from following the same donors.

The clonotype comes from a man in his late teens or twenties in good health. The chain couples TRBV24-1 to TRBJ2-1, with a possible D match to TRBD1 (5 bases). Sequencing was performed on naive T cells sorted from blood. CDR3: CATSPTGYEQFF. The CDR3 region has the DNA TGTGCCACCAGCCCAACAGGATATGAGCAGTTCTTC.